Listed below are T cell receptor beta chains from one sample, sequenced in a study of T cell repertoires in cytomegalovirus infection. These receptors lack a known antigen. MiXCR, applied by TCRdb to the reads, yields one record per CDR3 protein. The sample has some 99,000 distinct CDR3 sequences; approximately 28% are singletons. Sequences were derived from CD8+ T cells from cultured PBMCs, sampled from culture after CMV antigen stimulation. The origin of the receptors is a human donor in good health (CMV status not recorded). Some clones in this sample may be carry-over from other donors' samples. Each CDR3 is given with its conserved first and last residue. D genes are given only for firm matches. Rows may omit the clone size; those that give it use once, few, many or a size class.

abundance	d_gene	v_gene	j_gene	CDR3aa	CDR3nt
-	-	TRBV2	TRBJ1-4	CASRYPGQANEKLFF	TGTGCCAGCAGGTACCCAGGGCAGGCTAATGAAAAACTGTTTTTT
-	-	TRBV7-8	TRBJ1-4	CASSYLTGEKLFF	TGTGCCAGCAGCTACTTGACAGGTGAAAAACTGTTTTTT
few	TRBD1	TRBV12-3/TRBV12-4	TRBJ1-5	CASTRTGNQPQHF	TGTGCCAGCACCCGGACAGGGAATCAGCCCCAGCATTTT
-	TRBD2	TRBV2	TRBJ2-3	CASSEVLAVTDTQYF	TGTGCCAGCAGTGAGGTACTAGCGGTCACAGATACGCAGTATTTT
-	-	TRBV6-5	TRBJ1-1	CAVGAYEAFF	TGTGCGGTGGGGGCATATGAAGCTTTCTTT
many	TRBD2	TRBV7-8	TRBJ2-3	CASSPRPGGGTDTQYF	TGTGCCAGCAGCCCCCGCCCTGGCGGGGGGACAGATACGCAGTATTTT
once	-	TRBV12-3/TRBV12-4	TRBJ2-7	CASSLGATSSYEQYF	TGTGCCAGCAGTTTAGGCGCCACCAGCTCCTACGAGCAGTACTTC
-	-	TRBV20-1	TRBJ2-5	CSARDSGGETQYF	TGCAGTGCCAGGGACTCCGGGGGAGAGACCCAGTACTTC
few	-	TRBV7-3	TRBJ1-1	CASSTGLMNTEAFF	TGTGCCAGCAGCACGGGACTCATGAACACTGAAGCTTTCTTT
few	-	TRBV19	TRBJ2-7	CASSLLDSYEQYF	TGTGCCAGTAGCTTACTGGACTCCTACGAGCAGTACTTC
few	-	TRBV5-6	TRBJ1-1	CASSQGVLNTEAFF	TGTGCCAGCAGCCAAGGGGTGCTGAACACTGAAGCTTTCTTT
many	-	TRBV7-8	TRBJ2-3	CASSQNVGIWSTDTQYF	TGTGCCAGCAGTCAGAACGTCGGGATTTGGAGCACAGATACGCAGTATTTT
-	TRBD1	TRBV7-4	TRBJ1-5	CASSSDRGNQPQHF	TGTGCCAGCAGCTCGGACAGGGGTAATCAGCCCCAGCATTTT
-	TRBD2	TRBV28	TRBJ2-1	CASSLSQAGDLYNEQFF	TGTGCCAGCAGTTTAAGTCAAGCGGGGGACTTGTACAATGAGCAGTTCTTC
-	TRBD2	TRBV7-9	TRBJ2-2	CAGGGAPDTGELFF	TGTGCCGGCGGGGGGGCCCCGGACACCGGGGAGCTGTTTTTT
many	TRBD2	TRBV7-3	TRBJ2-2	CASSPYGGDTGELFF	TGTGCCAGCAGCCCATACGGGGGGGACACCGGGGAGCTGTTTTTT
-	TRBD1	TRBV6-5	TRBJ2-2	CASREGQGSTGELFF	TGTGCCAGCAGAGAGGGACAGGGATCAACCGGGGAGCTGTTTTTT
few	TRBD2	TRBV27	TRBJ2-3	CASSLGLAGTSTDTQYF	TGTGCCAGCAGTTTAGGACTAGCGGGGACTAGCACAGATACGCAGTATTTT